These 3 T cell receptor beta chains originate from one sample sequenced in a study of cytomegalovirus exposure and HLA in healthy donors. The table came from immunoSEQ multiplex PCR; TCRdb's copy has only in-frame clones and leaves some out. Of 110,000 to 150,000 clones detected, 85% to 90% appear once; the ten largest clones hold about 8.2%. The sequencing sample was made of PBMCs. These TCRs come from a woman younger than 35 in good health and CMV-seropositive.

The J gene is TRBJ2-7, the V gene TRBV6-1; TRBD2 agrees at 7 bases. Germline trimming cut 7 bases from V and 2 bases from J; bases unmatched to any gene: 11. Germline assignment: CDR1 MNHNS and CDR2 SASEGT. This CDR3 spans 15 amino acids. CDR3 protein: CASTESLAAPYEQYF. The DNA of the CDR3 is TGTGCCAGCACCGAGAGTCTAGCGGCCCCCTACGAGCAGTACTTC.

V is TRBV21-1 and J is TRBJ2-1; the table gives TRBD2 as D, unverified against the DNA. TRBV21-1 is a documented pseudogene. The CDR3 contains 16 residues. The CDR3 region is CASSPLPASSYNEQFF. The CDR3 DNA reads as TGTGCCAGCAGCCCACTCCCAGCGAGCTCCTACAATGAGCAGTTCTTC.

V usage is TRBV18 and J usage is TRBJ2-5, with TRBD1 as a possible D gene (5 bases). V lost 0 bases and J 5 bases, leaving 22 bases between the germline ends. CDR1 is KGHSH and CDR2 is LQKENI in the germline V gene. CDR3 size: 18 residues. As DNA, the CDR3 is TGTGCCAGCTCACCACCGGGTAAGGCCCGACAGTCGAGTGAGACCCAGTACTTC. Translation: CASSPPGKARQSSETQYF.